The clone carrying this TCR beta chain has just one count. Antigen: not known. V was cut by 2 bases and J by 1 base, with 13 bases left in between. CDR1 MNHEY and CDR2 SVGEGT come from the germline V gene. The CDR3 runs to 16 residues. The data were taken from a study of T cell responses to AZD1222 COVID-19 vaccine. General study points: The study identified only five to seven AZD1222 recipients as seropositive at baseline. Dominant CD4 TCR responses targeted spike regions 160-218 and 743-854. White British ancestry dominated among donors, who included more females, and clonal diversity was possibly underestimated.

The method was immunoSEQ multiplex PCR; TCRdb's version includes in-frame clones alone and lacks a portion of them. The sample has some 130,000 clones; around 90% are singletons. This chain joins TRBV6-2 or TRBV6-3 and TRBJ2-3, with a possible D match to TRBD2 (6 bases). This sequence originates from an adult in good health. The sample consisted of peripheral blood, taken on day 0 of AZD1222 vaccination. CDR3 in DNA: TGTGCCAGCAGTTACGCCCGGGACTCTCGCACAGATACGCAGTATTTT. As protein: CASSYARDSRTDTQYF.